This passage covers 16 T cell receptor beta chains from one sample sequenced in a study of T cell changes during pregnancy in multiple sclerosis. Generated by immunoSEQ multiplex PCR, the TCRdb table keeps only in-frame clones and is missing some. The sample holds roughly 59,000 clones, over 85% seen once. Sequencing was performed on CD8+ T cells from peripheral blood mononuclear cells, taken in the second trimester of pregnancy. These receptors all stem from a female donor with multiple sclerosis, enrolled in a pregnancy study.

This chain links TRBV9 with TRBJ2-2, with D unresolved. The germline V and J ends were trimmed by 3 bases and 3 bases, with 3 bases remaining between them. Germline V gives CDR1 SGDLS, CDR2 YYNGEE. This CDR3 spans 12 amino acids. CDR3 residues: CASSAYTGELFF. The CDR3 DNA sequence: TGTGCCAGCAGCGCATACACCGGGGAGCTGTTTTTT. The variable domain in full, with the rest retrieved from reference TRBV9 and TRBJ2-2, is DSGVTQTPKHLITATGQRVTLRCSPRSGDLSVYWYQQSLDQGLQFLIQYYNGEERAKGNILERFSAQQFPDLHSELNLSSLELGDSALYFCASSAYTGELFFGEGSRLTVL.

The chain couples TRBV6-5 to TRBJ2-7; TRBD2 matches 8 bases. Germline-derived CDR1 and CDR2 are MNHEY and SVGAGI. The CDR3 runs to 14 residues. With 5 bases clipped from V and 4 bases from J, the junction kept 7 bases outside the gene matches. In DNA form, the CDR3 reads TGTGCCAGCAGTCCCTCGACTAGCGTGTACGAGCAGTACTTC. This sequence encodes CASSPSTSVYEQYF.

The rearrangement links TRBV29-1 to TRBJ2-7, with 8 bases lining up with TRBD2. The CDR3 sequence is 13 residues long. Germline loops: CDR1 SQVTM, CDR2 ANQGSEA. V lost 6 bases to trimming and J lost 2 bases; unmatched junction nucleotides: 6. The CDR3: CSVPGGGPYEQYF. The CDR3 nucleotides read TGCAGCGTACCGGGAGGGGGGCCCTACGAGCAGTACTTC.

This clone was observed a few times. CDR3 amino acids: CASSPGTGDTGELFF. The CDR3 coding sequence is TGTGCCAGCAGCCCCGGGACAGGGGACACCGGGGAGCTGTTTTTT. This rearrangement joins TRBV6-4 to TRBJ2-2; 10 bases fit TRBD1. The CDR3 is 15 residues long. The junction had 4 bases not matched to a gene; V was cut back by 6 bases and J by 3 bases. Germline V CDR1 and CDR2: MRHNA, SNTAGT.

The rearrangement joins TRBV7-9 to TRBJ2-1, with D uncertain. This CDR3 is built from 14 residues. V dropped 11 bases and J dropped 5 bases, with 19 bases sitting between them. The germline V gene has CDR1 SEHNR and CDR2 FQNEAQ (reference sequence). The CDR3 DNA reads TGTGCCGGTTCGCGACTCGGTGCCGACAATGAGCAGTTCTTC. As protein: CAGSRLGADNEQFF.

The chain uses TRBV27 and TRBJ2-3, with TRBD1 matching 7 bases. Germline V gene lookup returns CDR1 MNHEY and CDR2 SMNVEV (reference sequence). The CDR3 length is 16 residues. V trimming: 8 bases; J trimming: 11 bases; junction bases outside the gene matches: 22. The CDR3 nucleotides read TGTGCCAGCGCAACCCCCCTAGCCCAGACCCGGGACAGGCAGTATTTT. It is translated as CASATPLAQTRDRQYF.

CDR3 nucleotides: TGTGCCAGCAGCTTAGGCCAGACAAGTCCCTACGAGCAGTACTTC. Encoded protein: CASSLGQTSPYEQYF. The V call is TRBV13, the J call TRBJ2-7; D gene unclear. Looked up from germline, CDR1 is PRHDT and CDR2 is FYEKMQ (reference sequence). Trimming removed 0 bases from V and 2 bases from J, with 11 bases in between. This CDR3 contains 15 residues. Full variable domain (remainder filled in from reference TRBV13 and TRBJ2-7): AAGVIQSPRHLIKEKRETATLKCYPIPRHDTVYWYQQGPGQDPQFLISFYEKMQSDKGSIPDRFSAQQFSDYHSELNMSSLELGDSALYFCASSLGQTSPYEQYFGPGTRLTVT.

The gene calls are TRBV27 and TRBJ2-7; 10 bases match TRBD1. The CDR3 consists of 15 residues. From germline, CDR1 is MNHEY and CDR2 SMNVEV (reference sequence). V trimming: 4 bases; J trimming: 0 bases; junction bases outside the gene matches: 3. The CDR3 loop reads CASSSDRGSSYEQYF. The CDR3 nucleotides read TGTGCCAGCAGTTCGGACAGGGGGAGCTCCTACGAGCAGTACTTC.

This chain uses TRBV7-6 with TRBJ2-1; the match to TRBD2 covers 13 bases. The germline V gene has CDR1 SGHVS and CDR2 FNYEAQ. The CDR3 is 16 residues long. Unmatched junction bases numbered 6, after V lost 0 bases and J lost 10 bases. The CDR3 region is CASSLAETGLAGEQFF. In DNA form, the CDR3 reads TGTGCCAGCAGCTTAGCGGAAACGGGACTAGCGGGAGAGCAGTTCTTC.

The CDR3 nucleotides are TGTGCCAGTAGGCAGGGTTACACTGAAGCTTTCTTT. Translated: CASRQGYTEAFF. This chain links TRBV19 with TRBJ1-1; D possibly corresponds to TRBD1 (5 bases). The CDR3 is 12 residues long. V shed 6 bases and J shed 3 bases, with 8 bases lying between them. Germline V gene data show CDR1 as LNHDA and CDR2 as SQIVND (reference sequence).

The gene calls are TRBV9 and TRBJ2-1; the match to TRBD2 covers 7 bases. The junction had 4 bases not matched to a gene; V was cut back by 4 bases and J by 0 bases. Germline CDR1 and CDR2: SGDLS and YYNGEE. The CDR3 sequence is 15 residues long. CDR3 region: CASSSSGDSYNEQFF. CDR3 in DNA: TGTGCCAGCAGCTCTAGCGGAGACTCCTACAATGAGCAGTTCTTC.

The CDR3 is CASSQGRQAGELFF. The CDR3 DNA reads TGCGCCAGCAGCCAAGGGAGACAGGCCGGGGAGCTGTTTTTT. The V and J genes are TRBV4-3 and TRBJ2-2; TRBD1 might be the D (6 bases). Per the germline V gene, CDR1 is LGHNA and CDR2 is YSLEER. The CDR3 spans 14 residues. The V end was cut by 1 base, the J end by 6 bases, with 9 bases between.

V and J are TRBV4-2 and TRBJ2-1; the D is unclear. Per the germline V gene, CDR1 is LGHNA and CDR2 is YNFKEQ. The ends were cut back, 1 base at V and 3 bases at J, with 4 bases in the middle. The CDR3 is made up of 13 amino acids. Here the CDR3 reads CASSQGSYNEQFF. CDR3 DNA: TGTGCCAGCAGCCAAGGTAGCTACAATGAGCAGTTCTTC.

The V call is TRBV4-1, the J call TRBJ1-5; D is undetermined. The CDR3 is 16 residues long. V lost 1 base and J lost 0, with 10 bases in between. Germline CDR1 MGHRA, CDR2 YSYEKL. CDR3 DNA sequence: TGCGCCAGCAGCCAAGTACTCCAGGATAGCAATCAGCCCCAGCATTTT. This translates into CASSQVLQDSNQPQHF.

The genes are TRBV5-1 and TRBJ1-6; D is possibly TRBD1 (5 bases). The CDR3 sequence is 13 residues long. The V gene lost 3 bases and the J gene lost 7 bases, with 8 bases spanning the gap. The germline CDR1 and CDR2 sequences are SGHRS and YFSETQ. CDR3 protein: CASSSKGNSPLHF. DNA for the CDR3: TGCGCCAGCAGCTCAAAGGGGAATTCACCCCTCCACTTT.

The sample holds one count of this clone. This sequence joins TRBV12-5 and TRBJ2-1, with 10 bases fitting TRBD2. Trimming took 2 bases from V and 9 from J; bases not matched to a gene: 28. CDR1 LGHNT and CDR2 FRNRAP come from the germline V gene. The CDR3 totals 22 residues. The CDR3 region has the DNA TGTGCTAGTGGTTTGCCGGCGGGGGCAGGGTTAAAGTTAGCGGGAGGTTATATTGAGCAGTTCTTC. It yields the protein CASGLPAGAGLKLAGGYIEQFF.